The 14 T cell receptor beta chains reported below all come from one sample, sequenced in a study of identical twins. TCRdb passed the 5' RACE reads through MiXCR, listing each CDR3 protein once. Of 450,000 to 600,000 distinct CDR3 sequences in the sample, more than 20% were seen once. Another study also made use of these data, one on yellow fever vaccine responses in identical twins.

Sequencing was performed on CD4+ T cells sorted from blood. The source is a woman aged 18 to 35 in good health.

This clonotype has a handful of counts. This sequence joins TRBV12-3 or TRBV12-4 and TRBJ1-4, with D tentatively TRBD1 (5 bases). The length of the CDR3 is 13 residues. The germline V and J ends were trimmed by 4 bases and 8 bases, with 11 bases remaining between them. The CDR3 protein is CASSSGVGEKLFF. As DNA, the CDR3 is TGTGCCAGCAGTTCGGGGGTGGGCGAAAAACTGTTTTTT.

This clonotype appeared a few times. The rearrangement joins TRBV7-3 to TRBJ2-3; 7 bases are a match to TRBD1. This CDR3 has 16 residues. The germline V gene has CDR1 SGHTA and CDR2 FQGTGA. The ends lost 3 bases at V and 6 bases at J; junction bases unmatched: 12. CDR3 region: CASSFLPDRVRDTQYF. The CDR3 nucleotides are TGTGCCAGCAGCTTCTTGCCCGACAGGGTGAGGGATACGCAGTATTTT.

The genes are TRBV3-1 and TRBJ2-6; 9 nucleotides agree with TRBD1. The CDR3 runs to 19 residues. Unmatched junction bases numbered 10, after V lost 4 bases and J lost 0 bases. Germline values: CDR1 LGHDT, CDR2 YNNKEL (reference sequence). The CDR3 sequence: CASSRSSRDRVSGANVLTF. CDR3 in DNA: TGTGCCAGCAGCCGAAGCTCCCGGGACAGGGTCTCTGGGGCCAACGTCCTGACTTTC.

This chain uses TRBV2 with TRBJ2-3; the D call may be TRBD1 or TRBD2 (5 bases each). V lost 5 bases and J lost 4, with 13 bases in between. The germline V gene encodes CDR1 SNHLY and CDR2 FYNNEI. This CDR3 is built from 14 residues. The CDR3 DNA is TGTGCCAGCAGTTCCTTAGGGGACGCAGATACGCAGTATTTT. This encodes CASSSLGDADTQYF.

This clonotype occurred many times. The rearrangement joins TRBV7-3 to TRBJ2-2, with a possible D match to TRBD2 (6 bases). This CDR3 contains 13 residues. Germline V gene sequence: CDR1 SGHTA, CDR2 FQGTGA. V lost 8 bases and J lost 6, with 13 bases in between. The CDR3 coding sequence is TGTGCCAGCGCCCGGGAGCATCCCGGGGAGCTGTTTTTT. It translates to CASAREHPGELFF.

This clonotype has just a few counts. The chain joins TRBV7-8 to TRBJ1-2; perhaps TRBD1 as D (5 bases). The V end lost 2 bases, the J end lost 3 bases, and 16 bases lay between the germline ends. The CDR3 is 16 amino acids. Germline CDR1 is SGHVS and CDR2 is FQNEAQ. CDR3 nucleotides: TGTGCCAGCAGCTTAAGAGAGGGGCCAACTTACTATGGCTACACCTTC. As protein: CASSLREGPTYYGYTF.

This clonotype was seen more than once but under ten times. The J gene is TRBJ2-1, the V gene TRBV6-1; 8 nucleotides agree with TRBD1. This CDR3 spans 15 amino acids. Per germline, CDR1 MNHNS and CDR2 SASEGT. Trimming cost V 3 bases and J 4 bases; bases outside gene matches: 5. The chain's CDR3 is CASSESQGAYNEQFF. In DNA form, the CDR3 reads TGTGCCAGCAGTGAGTCCCAGGGGGCGTACAATGAGCAGTTCTTC.

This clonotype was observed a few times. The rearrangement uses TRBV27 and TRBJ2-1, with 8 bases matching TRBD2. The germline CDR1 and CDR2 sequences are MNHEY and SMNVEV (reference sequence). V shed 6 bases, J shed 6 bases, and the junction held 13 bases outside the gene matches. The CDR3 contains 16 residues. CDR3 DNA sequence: TGTGCCAGCAGGCTCTGGACTAGCCTGTCGGGCAATGAGCAGTTCTTC. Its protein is CASRLWTSLSGNEQFF.

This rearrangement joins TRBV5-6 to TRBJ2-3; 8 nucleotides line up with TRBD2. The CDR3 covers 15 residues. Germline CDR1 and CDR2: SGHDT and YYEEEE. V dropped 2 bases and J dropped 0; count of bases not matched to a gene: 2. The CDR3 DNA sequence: TGTGCCAGCAGCTTCCGGGAGGGTAGCACAGATACGCAGTATTTT. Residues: CASSFREGSTDTQYF. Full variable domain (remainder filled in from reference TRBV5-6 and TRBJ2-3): DAGVTQSPTHLIKTRGQQVTLRCSPKSGHDTVSWYQQALGQGPQFIFQYYEEEERQRGNFPDRFSGHQFPNYSSELNVNALLLGDSALYLCASSFREGSTDTQYFGPGTRLTVL.

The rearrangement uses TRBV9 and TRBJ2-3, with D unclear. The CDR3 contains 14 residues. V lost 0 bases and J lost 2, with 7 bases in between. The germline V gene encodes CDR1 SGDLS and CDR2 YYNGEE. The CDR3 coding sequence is TGTGCCAGCAGCGTAGCCCTCCTCACAGATACGCAGTATTTT. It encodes CASSVALLTDTQYF. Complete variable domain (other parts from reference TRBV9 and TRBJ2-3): DSGVTQTPKHLITATGQRVTLRCSPRSGDLSVYWYQQSLDQGLQFLIQYYNGEERAKGNILERFSAQQFPDLHSELNLSSLELGDSALYFCASSVALLTDTQYFGPGTRLTVL.

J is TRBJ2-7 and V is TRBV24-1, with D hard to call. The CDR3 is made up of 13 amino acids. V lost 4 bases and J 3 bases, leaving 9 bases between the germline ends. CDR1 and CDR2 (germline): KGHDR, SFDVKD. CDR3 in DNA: TGTGCCACCAGTGAGATGGACGGCTACGAGCAGTACTTC. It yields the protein CATSEMDGYEQYF.

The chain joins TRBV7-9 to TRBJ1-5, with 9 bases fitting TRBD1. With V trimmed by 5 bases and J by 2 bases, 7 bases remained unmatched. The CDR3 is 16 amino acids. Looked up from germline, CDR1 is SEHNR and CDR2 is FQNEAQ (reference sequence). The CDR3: CASSEQGAGGNQPQHF. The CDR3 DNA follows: TGTGCCAGCAGCGAACAGGGGGCGGGGGGCAATCAGCCCCAGCATTTT.

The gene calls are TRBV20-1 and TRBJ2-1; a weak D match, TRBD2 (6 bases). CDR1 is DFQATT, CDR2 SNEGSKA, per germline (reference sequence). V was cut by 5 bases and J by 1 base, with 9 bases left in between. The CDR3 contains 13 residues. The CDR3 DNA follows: TGCAGTGCTCGACGGGAGTCCTACAATGAGCAGTTCTTC. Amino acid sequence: CSARRESYNEQFF.

CDR3 sequence: CASSNQPGQGATDTQYF. As DNA, the CDR3 is TGCGCCAGCAGCAACCAACCGGGACAGGGAGCTACAGATACGCAGTATTTT. The chain links TRBV5-1 to TRBJ2-3, with 9 bases identical to TRBD1. Germline V lookup: CDR1 SGHRS, CDR2 YFSETQ. The length of the CDR3 is 17 residues. V was pared by 4 bases and J by 3 bases, with 12 bases of the junction left unmatched.